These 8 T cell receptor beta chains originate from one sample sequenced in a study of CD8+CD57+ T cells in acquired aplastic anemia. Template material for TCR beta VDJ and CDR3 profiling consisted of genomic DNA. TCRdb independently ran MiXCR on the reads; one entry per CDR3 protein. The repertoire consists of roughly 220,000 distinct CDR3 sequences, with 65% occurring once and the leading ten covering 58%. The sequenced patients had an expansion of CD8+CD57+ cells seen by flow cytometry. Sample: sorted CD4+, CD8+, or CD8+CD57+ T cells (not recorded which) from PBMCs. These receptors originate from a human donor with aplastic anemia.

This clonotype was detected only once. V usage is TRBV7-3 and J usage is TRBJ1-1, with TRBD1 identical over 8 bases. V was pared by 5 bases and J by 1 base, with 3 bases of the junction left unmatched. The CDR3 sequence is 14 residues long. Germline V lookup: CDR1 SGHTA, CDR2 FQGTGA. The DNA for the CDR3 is TGTGCCAGCAGCAGGACAGGGACGAACACTGAAGCTTTCTTT. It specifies CASSRTGTNTEAFF.

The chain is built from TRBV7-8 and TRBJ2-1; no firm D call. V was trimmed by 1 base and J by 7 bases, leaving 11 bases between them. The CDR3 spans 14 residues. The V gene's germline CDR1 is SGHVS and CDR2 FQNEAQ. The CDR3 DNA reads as TGTGCCAGCAGCTTAGGGGGTTACGGGAATGAGCAGTTCTTC. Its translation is CASSLGGYGNEQFF. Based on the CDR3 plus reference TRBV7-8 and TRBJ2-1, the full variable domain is GAGVSQSPRYKVAKRGQDVALRCDPISGHVSLFWYQQALGQGPEFLTYFQNEAQLDKSGLPSDRFFAERPEGSVSTLKIQRTQQEDSAVYLCASSLGGYGNEQFFGPGTRLTVL.

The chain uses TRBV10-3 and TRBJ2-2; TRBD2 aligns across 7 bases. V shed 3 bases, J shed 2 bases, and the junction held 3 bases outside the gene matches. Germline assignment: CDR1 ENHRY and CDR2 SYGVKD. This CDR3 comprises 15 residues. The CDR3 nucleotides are TGTGCCATCAGTGATAGCGGGTCAAACACCGGGGAGCTGTTTTTT. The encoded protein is CAISDSGSNTGELFF.

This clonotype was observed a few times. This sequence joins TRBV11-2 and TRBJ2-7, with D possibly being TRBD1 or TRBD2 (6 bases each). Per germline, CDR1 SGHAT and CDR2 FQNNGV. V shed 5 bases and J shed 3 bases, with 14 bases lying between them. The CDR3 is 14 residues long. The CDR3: CASSPTGGGYEQYF. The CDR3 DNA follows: TGTGCCAGCAGCCCGACTGGAGGGGGCTACGAGCAGTACTTC.

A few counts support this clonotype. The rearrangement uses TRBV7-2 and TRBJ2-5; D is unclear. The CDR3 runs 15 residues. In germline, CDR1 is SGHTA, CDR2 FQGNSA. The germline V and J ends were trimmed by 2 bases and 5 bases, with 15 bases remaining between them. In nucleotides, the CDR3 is TGTGCCAGCAGCTTATCCGGCACAGTGCGGGAGACCCAGTACTTC. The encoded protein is CASSLSGTVRETQYF.

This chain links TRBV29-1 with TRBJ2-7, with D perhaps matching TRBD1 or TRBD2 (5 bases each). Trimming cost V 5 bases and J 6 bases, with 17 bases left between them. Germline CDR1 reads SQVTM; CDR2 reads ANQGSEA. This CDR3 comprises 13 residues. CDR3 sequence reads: CSVRRDGGSEQYF. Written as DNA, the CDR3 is TGCAGCGTTCGGCGTGATGGGGGATCCGAGCAGTACTTC.

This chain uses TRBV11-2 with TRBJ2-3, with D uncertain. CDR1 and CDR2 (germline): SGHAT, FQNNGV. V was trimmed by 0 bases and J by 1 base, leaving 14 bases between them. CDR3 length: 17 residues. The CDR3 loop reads CASSLDHVGAGTDTQYF. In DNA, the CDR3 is TGTGCCAGCAGCTTAGATCACGTCGGAGCAGGCACAGATACGCAGTATTTT.

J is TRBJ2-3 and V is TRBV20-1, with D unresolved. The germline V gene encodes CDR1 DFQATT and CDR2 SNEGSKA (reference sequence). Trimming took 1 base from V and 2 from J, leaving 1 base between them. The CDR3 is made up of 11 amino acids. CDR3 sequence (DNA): TGCAGTGCTAGAGTCACAGATACGCAGTATTTT. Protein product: CSARVTDTQYF.